The clone carrying this T cell receptor (beta chain) was seen many times. Its cognate antigen is unknown. This CDR3 contains 11 residues. CDR1 is KGHSH and CDR2 is LQKENI in the germline V gene. V dropped 8 bases and J dropped 3 bases, with 7 bases sitting between them. This sample was included in a study of human T cells and chemical hapten exposure. Study background: Per-sample TCR yield variation was attributed mainly to small pooled library volume differences.

Unique molecular identifiers were linked by the library to individual cDNA molecules. As originally analysed: Ranging from about 23,224 to 700,000, TCR counts per sample had a median value of around 92,000. TCRdb used MiXCR to reprocess the RACE reads, holding one entry per CDR3 protein. The V and J calls were determined by TCRdb, not by the authors. Among over 100,000 distinct CDR3 sequences listed, around 8.2% were seen once. Time point noted: healthy volunteer bleed at 2 weeks. It was from unfractionated whole blood that total RNA was extracted. Study-wide results and limits: TCRs above 1 in 1000 frequency did not change with DPC sensitization.

The clonotype originates from a male donor in good health. Some clones in this sample may be carry-over from other donors' samples. Sequenced sample: whole blood. V and J are TRBV18 and TRBJ2-5; no reliable D call. This chain's CDR3 is CASSPKETQYF. DNA for the CDR3: TGTGCCAGCAGCCCCAAAGAGACCCAGTACTTC.